This entry lists 3 T cell receptor beta chains sequenced from one sample in a study of T cell clonotyping in hematopoietic cell transplantation. Assay used: immunoSEQ multiplex PCR; TCRdb lists only in-frame clones, some missing. Among 15,000 or so clones listed, 61% were seen once. This specimen was PBMCs, taken 30 days after allogeneic stem cell transplant. All receptors derive from a male patient aged 50 or older who had an allogeneic stem cell transplant from an unrelated donor, so T cells may come from the graft donor. Some clones in this sample may be carry-over from other donors' samples.

In this sample, this clone turned up a few times. The V call is TRBV30, the J call TRBJ1-5, with D uncertain. Germline V gene lookup returns CDR1 GTSNPN and CDR2 SVGIG (reference sequence). The CDR3 totals 12 residues. Trimming pared 2 bases from V and 4 bases from J, leaving 6 bases between. The DNA for the CDR3 is TGTGCCTGGAGTCCTGGTAATCAGCCCCAGCATTTT. It is translated as CAWSPGNQPQHF.

The chain is built from TRBV10-3 and TRBJ1-2; 8 bases fit TRBD1. Looked up from germline, CDR1 is ENHRY and CDR2 is SYGVKD. The CDR3 sequence is 15 residues long. Unmatched junction bases numbered 7, after V lost 3 bases and J lost 4 bases. The CDR3 sequence is CAISDLGQGPYGYTF. The CDR3 DNA follows: TGTGCCATCAGTGACCTCGGACAGGGACCCTATGGCTACACCTTC.

V gene TRBV25-1 combines with J gene TRBJ1-2; D uncertain. Germline V gene lookup returns CDR1 MGHDK and CDR2 SYGVNS. V dropped 5 bases and J dropped 4 bases, with 5 bases sitting between them. The CDR3 length is 11 residues. For the CDR3, the DNA is TGTGCCAGCAGTAGCCTCTATGGCTACACCTTC. It codes for CASSSLYGYTF.